This note documents a single TCR beta chain sequence. The antigen is undetermined. This record comes from a study of cytomegalovirus exposure and HLA in healthy donors. The donors were in the approximately 110-subject validation cohort; that cohort was separate from the approximately 700-subject first cohort. Method: immunoSEQ multiplex PCR; TCRdb's copy keeps in-frame clones and lacks some. Counted here are about 56,000 clones, approximately 90% occurring once; the ten biggest clones make up over 0.95%. With V trimmed by 2 bases and J by 10 bases, 10 bases remained unmatched. The CDR3 is 15 amino acids. Germline V gene data show CDR1 as KGHSH and CDR2 as LQKENI. Regarding the study as a whole: The authors enumerated around 150 TCR beta chains as linked to cytomegalovirus. As confirmed in vitro, a few CMV-associated chains were specific for CMV antigens. Most TCRs appeared rarely, but some public TCRs recurred in many donors.

This chain links TRBV18 with TRBJ2-4; 8 bases line up with TRBD2. The sample was PBMCs. The receptor's source is a man aged 18 to 30 in good health and CMV-seronegative. The CDR3 region is CASSPSGGPDSIQYF. The CDR3, as DNA: TGTGCCAGCTCACCAAGCGGGGGACCTGATAGTATTCAGTACTTC.